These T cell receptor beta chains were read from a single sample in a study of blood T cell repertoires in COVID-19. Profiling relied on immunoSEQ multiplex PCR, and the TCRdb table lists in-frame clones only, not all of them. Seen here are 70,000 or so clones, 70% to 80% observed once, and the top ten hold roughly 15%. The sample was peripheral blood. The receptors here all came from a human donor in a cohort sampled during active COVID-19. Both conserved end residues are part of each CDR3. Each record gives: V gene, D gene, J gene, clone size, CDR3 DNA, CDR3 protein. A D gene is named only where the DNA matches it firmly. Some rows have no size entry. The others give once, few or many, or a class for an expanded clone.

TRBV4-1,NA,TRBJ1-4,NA,TGCGCCAGCAGCCAAGATCAGGGCGGTAGAGAAAAACTGTTTTTT,CASSQDQGGREKLFF
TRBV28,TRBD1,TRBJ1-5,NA,TGTGCCAGCATCACCCCGGGACAGGTTGTAAATAGCAATCAGCCCCAGCATTTT,CASITPGQVVNSNQPQHF
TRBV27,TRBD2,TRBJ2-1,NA,TGTGCCAGCAGTTACCGGGACTACCACAATGAGCAGTTCTTC,CASSYRDYHNEQFF
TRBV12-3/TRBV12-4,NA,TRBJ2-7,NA,TGTGCCAGCAGTCGATCAGGGGAGCAGTACTTC,CASSRSGEQYF
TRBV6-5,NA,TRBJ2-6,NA,TGTGCCAGCAGACGCGATAGTTCCGGGGCCAACGTCCTGACTTTC,CASRRDSSGANVLTF
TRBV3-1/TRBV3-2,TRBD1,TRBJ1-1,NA,TGTGCCAGCAGCCAAGGACAGGGGAACACTGAAGCTTTCTTT,CASSQGQGNTEAFF
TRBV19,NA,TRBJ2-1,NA,TGTGCCAGTACTCTCGCGGACTACAATGAGCAGTTCTTC,CASTLADYNEQFF
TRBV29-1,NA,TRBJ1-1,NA,TGCAGCGTTGACGGTAGACAGAGCGATGAAGCTTTCTTT,CSVDGRQSDEAFF
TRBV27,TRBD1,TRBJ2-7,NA,TGTGCCAGCAGTTTAACAGACAGGGTTGTGCACGAGCAGTACTTC,CASSLTDRVVHEQYF
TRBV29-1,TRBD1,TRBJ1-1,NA,TGCAGCGTCGAGGGGACAGACGGAGCGAACACTGAAGCTTTCTTT,CSVEGTDGANTEAFF
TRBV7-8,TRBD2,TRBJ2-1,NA,TGTGCCAGCAGCTTAGAAGGGACTAGGTTTGGGCAGTTCTTC,CASSLEGTRFGQFF
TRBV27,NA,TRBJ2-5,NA,TGTGCCAGCAGTTTACAGGGTAGATTCGGGACCCAGTACTTC,CASSLQGRFGTQYF
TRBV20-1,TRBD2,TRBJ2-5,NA,TGCAGTGCTAGTGGACTAGCGGGAGTTGGGGTGGAGACCCAGTACTTC,CSASGLAGVGVETQYF
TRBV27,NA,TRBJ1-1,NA,TGTGCCAGCGGCGGGGTCATGAACACTGAAGCTTTCTTT,CASGGVMNTEAFF
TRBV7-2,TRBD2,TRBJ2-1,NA,TGTGCCAGCAGCTTAGGCCCTAGCGGGAGCCACTCCTACAATGAGCAGTTCTTC,CASSLGPSGSHSYNEQFF
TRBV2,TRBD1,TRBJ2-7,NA,TGTGCCAGCAGTGCCACGGGACAGCCCTACGAGCAGTACTTC,CASSATGQPYEQYF
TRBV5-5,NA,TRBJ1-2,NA,TGTGCCAGCAGCGTGGCAGGGAACTTAGACTATGGCTACACCTTC,CASSVAGNLDYGYTF
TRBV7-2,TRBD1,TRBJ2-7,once,TGTGCCAGCAGCTCAGGACAGGGCTCCTACGAGCAGTACTTC,CASSSGQGSYEQYF
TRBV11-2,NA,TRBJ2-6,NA,TGTGCCAGCAGCTTAGCAGTCTCTGGGGCCAACGTCCTGACTTTC,CASSLAVSGANVLTF
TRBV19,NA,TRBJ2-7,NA,TGTGCCAGTAGTGCACTAGGGACCTACGAGCAGTACTTC,CASSALGTYEQYF
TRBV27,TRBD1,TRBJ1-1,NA,TGTGCCAGCAGTTGGACAGGGTTGAACACTGAAGCTTTCTTT,CASSWTGLNTEAFF
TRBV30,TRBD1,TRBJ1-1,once,TGTGCCGGAGGGACAGAGAACACTGAAGCTTTCTTT,CAGGTENTEAFF
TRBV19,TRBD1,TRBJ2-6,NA,TGTGCCAGTAGCGGACAGGGCGGGAACTCTGGGGCCAACGTCCTGACTTTC,CASSGQGGNSGANVLTF
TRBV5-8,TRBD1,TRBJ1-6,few,TGTGCCAGCGGCCTCAGGGGGACCTCCTATAATTCACCCCTCCACTTT,CASGLRGTSYNSPLHF
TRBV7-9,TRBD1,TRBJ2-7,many,TGTGCCAGCAGTGGGACAGGATACGAGCAGTACTTC,CASSGTGYEQYF
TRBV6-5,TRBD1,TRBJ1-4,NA,TGTGCCAGCAGAGGGACAGTTAATGAAAAACTGTTTTTT,CASRGTVNEKLFF
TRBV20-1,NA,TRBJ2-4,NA,TGCAGTGCTAGTGGAGGGGGCGGAAACATTCAGTACTTC,CSASGGGGNIQYF
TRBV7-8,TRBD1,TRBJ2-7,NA,TGTGCCAGCAGCCATCCTGGTGGTCAGGGGGCAAAATACGAGCAGTACTTC,CASSHPGGQGAKYEQYF
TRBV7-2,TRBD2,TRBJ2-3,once,TGTGCCAGCAGCTGGGTTAGCGGGAGCACAGATACGCAGTATTTT,CASSWVSGSTDTQYF
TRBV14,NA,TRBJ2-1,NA,TGTGCCAGCAGCCAAGACCCGGGACTTTTGTACAATGAGCAGTTCTTC,CASSQDPGLLYNEQFF
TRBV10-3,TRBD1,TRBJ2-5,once,TGTGCCATCAGTGGGAACAGGGGCGGCCAAGAGACCCAGTACTTC,CAISGNRGGQETQYF
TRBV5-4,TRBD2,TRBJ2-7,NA,TGTGCCAGCAGCGGGGGGACTAGCGGTTACGAGCAGTACTTC,CASSGGTSGYEQYF
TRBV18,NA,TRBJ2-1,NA,TGTGCCAGCTCCCCGATGACTTCCTACAATGAGCAGTTCTTC,CASSPMTSYNEQFF
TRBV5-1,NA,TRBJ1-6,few,TGCGCCAGCAGCTTCACCGGGGGAGATAATTCACCCCTCCACTTT,CASSFTGGDNSPLHF
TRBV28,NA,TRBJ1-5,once,TGTGCCAGCTGGGGCAGCTATTATCAGCCCCAGCATTTT,CASWGSYYQPQHF
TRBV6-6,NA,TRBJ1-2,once,TGTGCCAGCAGGTACGCGGACGGACATCACCATAGCTACACCTTC,CASRYADGHHHSYTF
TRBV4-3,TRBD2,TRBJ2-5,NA,TGCGCCAGCAGCCAAGGGTTAGCGGGAGCGGGAGAGACCCAGTACTTC,CASSQGLAGAGETQYF
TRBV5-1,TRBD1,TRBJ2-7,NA,TGCGCCAGCAGCCGGGACAGTCCAACCTACGAGCAGTACTTC,CASSRDSPTYEQYF
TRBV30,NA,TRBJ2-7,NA,TGTGCCTGGAGTGTAAATTTCAGGGATGGCGAGCAGTACTTC,CAWSVNFRDGEQYF
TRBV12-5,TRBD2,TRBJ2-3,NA,TGTGCTAGTTGGGCCCGGGTGGCTAGCGGGAGTCTGGGGTATAGCACAGATACGCAGTATTTT,CASWARVASGSLGYSTDTQYF
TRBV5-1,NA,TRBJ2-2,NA,TGCGCCAGCAGCACGATTCCAGGCACCGGGGAGCTGTTTTTT,CASSTIPGTGELFF
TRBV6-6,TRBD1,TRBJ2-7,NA,TGTGCCAGCAGGGACGGACAGGGGATCGGTTACGAGCAGTACTTC,CASRDGQGIGYEQYF
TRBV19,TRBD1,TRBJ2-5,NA,TGTGCCAGTAGTCCCCGGACAGGGGGCCGACAAGAGACCCAGTACTTC,CASSPRTGGRQETQYF
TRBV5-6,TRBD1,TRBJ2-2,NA,TGTGCCAGCAGCGACCGGGACAGGCTCAACACCGGGGAGCTGTTTTTT,CASSDRDRLNTGELFF
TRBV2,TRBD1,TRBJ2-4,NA,TGTGCCAGCAGGGGGGACAGGGTATCCAAAAACATTCAGTACTTC,CASRGDRVSKNIQYF
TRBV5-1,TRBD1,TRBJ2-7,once,TGCGCCAGCAGCTTCGGGACAGGGAGCTCCTACGAGCAGTACTTC,CASSFGTGSSYEQYF
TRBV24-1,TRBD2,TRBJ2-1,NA,TGTGCCACCAGTGGACTAGCGGGCTACAATGAGCAGTTCTTC,CATSGLAGYNEQFF
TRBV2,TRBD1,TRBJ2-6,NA,TGTGCCAGCAGTGACGACAGGGATTGGTCTGGGGCCAACGTCCTGACTTTC,CASSDDRDWSGANVLTF
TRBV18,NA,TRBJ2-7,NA,TGTGCCAGCTCGCAACGGGAAGAGTCGCAGTACTTC,CASSQREESQYF
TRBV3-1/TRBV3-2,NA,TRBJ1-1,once,TGTGCCAGCAGCCAAGTGCGAGACACTGAAGCTTTCTTT,CASSQVRDTEAFF
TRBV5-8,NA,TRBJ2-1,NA,TGTGCCAGCACCACAACCGCGGGGCTCAACAATGAGCAGTTCTTC,CASTTTAGLNNEQFF
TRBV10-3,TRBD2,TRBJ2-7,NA,TGTGCCATCAGTGTCTACGGGACTAGGGACGGGAGATACGAGCAGTACTTC,CAISVYGTRDGRYEQYF
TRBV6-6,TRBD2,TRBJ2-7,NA,TGTGCCAGCAGCTTGGGACTAGTGGTCGAGCAGTACTTC,CASSLGLVVEQYF
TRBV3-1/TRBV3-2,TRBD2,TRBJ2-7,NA,TGTGCCAGCAGCCAGCCCACTAGCGGGAGACGCGAGCAGTACTTC,CASSQPTSGRREQYF
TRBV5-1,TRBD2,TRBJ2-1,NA,TGCGCCAGCAGCTTGACGCCTAGCGGGAGGCGTTACAATGAGCAGTTCTTC,CASSLTPSGRRYNEQFF